Below are 32 T cell receptor beta chains sequenced from a single sample in a study of cytomegalovirus exposure and HLA in healthy donors. 13 Jbeta primers and 60 Vbeta primers were used for the PCR. Method: immunoSEQ multiplex PCR; TCRdb's copy keeps in-frame clones and lacks some. The sample yields 90,000 to 150,000 clones, 15% seen once. The sample taken for sequencing was PBMCs. The receptors were gathered from a woman aged 18-30 years in good health and CMV-seronegative.

This clone was seen only a few times. The chain employs TRBV7-2 and TRBJ1-1; 7 positions match TRBD1. V shed 3 bases, J shed 11 bases, and the junction held 6 bases outside the gene matches. Germline V gene lookup returns CDR1 SGHTA and CDR2 FQGNSA. CDR3 length equals 12 residues. CDR3 sequence reads: CASSFTGAGAFF. In DNA form, the CDR3 reads TGTGCCAGCAGCTTTACAGGGGCTGGGGCTTTCTTT.

The J gene is TRBJ2-1, the V gene TRBV5-1; 7 bases are shared with TRBD2. CDR3 length: 14 residues. Germline values: CDR1 SGHRS, CDR2 YFSETQ. Trimming removed 4 bases from V and 5 bases from J; junction bases left unmatched: 6. CDR3 nucleotides: TGCGCCAGCAGCGGGAGGGTCGATAACAATGAGCAGTTCTTC. Protein: CASSGRVDNNEQFF.

This clone turned up a few times. This chain uses TRBV2 with TRBJ1-2, with a possible D match to TRBD1 (6 bases). CDR1 is SNHLY, CDR2 FYNNEI, per germline. This CDR3 has 12 amino acids. Trimming shortened V by 6 bases and J by 4 bases, and 9 bases separated the two germline ends. CDR3 sequence (DNA): TGTGCCAGCAGAACAGGGTTCTATGGCTACACCTTC. Protein sequence: CASRTGFYGYTF.

J is TRBJ2-1 and V is TRBV27, with TRBD2 identical over 11 bases. The CDR3 consists of 16 residues. CDR1 and CDR2 from the germline V gene are MNHEY and SMNVEV (reference sequence). V lost 5 bases, J lost 6 bases, and 9 bases stayed unmatched. The CDR3, as DNA: TGTGCCAGCAGTCCCACCGGGACTAGCGGTGGCAATGAGCAGTTCTTC. Its translation is CASSPTGTSGGNEQFF.

This clone was recorded a few times. This chain links TRBV4-2 with TRBJ2-5; TRBD2 matches 14 bases. J gave up 3 bases and V 4 bases, and 4 bases lay outside the gene matches. The germline V gene encodes CDR1 LGHNA and CDR2 YNFKEQ. The CDR3 has 16 residues. This chain's CDR3 is CASSLGTSGGEETQYF. The CDR3 DNA sequence: TGTGCCAGCAGCCTAGGGACTAGCGGGGGAGAAGAGACCCAGTACTTC.

The gene calls are TRBV20-1 and TRBJ2-7; D gene unclear. Germline CDR1 is DFQATT and CDR2 is SNEGSKA (reference sequence). This CDR3 comprises 10 residues. V lost 5 bases to trimming and J lost 6 bases, with 8 bases between them. Here the CDR3 DNA reads TGCAGTGCTGTTAGATCCGAGCAGTACTTC. Translation gives CSAVRSEQYF.

V gene TRBV6-1 combines with J gene TRBJ2-3; D call uncertain. The V and J ends lost 5 bases and 5 bases respectively, with 8 bases between them. Germline loops: CDR1 MNHNS, CDR2 SASEGT. This CDR3 is built from 12 residues. CDR3 DNA: TGTGCCAGCAGTTCGACGGGAGATACGCAGTATTTT. This translates into CASSSTGDTQYF.

This clone was detected a few times. The chain employs TRBV6-1 and TRBJ1-4; D gene uncertain. The CDR3 has 14 amino acids. Germline values: CDR1 MNHNS, CDR2 SASEGT. The ends were cut back, 4 bases at V and 4 bases at J, with 10 bases in the middle. The CDR3 DNA sequence: TGTGCCAGCAGTGGCCTGGGCCTTAATGAAAAACTGTTTTTT. The encoded protein is CASSGLGLNEKLFF.

In its sample, this clone was seen a few times. The J gene is TRBJ2-2, the V gene TRBV29-1; 7 nucleotides align to TRBD1. Germline values: CDR1 SQVTM, CDR2 ANQGSEA. V shed 1 base and J 6 bases; nucleotides not matched to a gene: 14. This CDR3 is built from 17 residues. CDR3: CSVEGGIDRASAGELFF. The CDR3 coding sequence is TGCAGCGTTGAAGGGGGAATAGACAGGGCGTCGGCCGGGGAGCTGTTTTTT.

The gene calls are TRBV30 and TRBJ1-1; a possible D gene is TRBD1 (5 bases). Germline loops: CDR1 GTSNPN, CDR2 SVGIG (reference sequence). This CDR3 contains 13 residues. Trimming took off 4 bases at V and 1 base at J, with 10 bases between the two ends. This chain's CDR3 is CAWMRGTNTEAFF. CDR3 in DNA: TGTGCCTGGATGCGGGGGACGAACACTGAAGCTTTCTTT.

The genes are TRBV11-2 and TRBJ2-5, with D possibly TRBD1 on 6 matching bases. V dropped 3 bases and J dropped 1 base, with 12 bases sitting between them. Looked up from germline, CDR1 is SGHAT and CDR2 is FQNNGV. The length of the CDR3 is 15 residues. This CDR3 is CASSFLLGAQETQYF. In DNA, the CDR3 is TGTGCCAGCAGCTTCCTTCTGGGGGCCCAAGAGACCCAGTACTTC.

This clone was seen only a few times. This sequence joins TRBV2 and TRBJ2-1, with D possibly matching TRBD2 (6 bases). CDR3 size: 12 residues. V was shortened by 0 bases and J by 14 bases, with 11 bases between the two germline ends. CDR1 is SNHLY and CDR2 is FYNNEI in the germline V gene. The CDR3 region is CASSEARLVKFF. In nucleotides, the CDR3 is TGTGCCAGCAGTGAAGCAAGACTAGTGAAGTTCTTC. The full variable domain, with the rest looked up from reference TRBV2 and TRBJ2-1, is EPEVTQTPSHQVTQMGQEVILRCVPISNHLYFYWYRQILGQKVEFLVSFYNNEISEKSEIFDDQFSVERPDGSNFTLKIRSTKLEDSAMYFCASSEARLVKFFGPGTRLTVL.

This clone was observed a handful of times. The CDR3 coding sequence is TGTGCCAGCAGTTACTCGGTTTTAGCTCAGCCCCAGCATTTT. Translated, it gives CASSYSVLAQPQHF. The J gene is TRBJ1-5, the V gene TRBV6-6; D gene ambiguous. The germline CDR1 and CDR2 sequences are MNHNY and SVGAGI (reference sequence). The CDR3 has 14 residues. Trimming left V 0 bases short and J 6 bases short, with 9 bases between.

Comment on this clone: Other DNA sequences within the sample encode an identical CDR3. V gene TRBV7-2 combines with J gene TRBJ1-2, with D possibly TRBD1 on 5 matching bases. Per germline, CDR1 SGHTA and CDR2 FQGNSA. This CDR3 spans 14 amino acids. Trimming shortened V by 5 bases and J by 8 bases, and 18 bases separated the two germline ends. The CDR3 here is CASSTPGGFWGYTF. For the CDR3, the DNA is TGTGCCAGCAGCACCCCGGGGGGGTTTTGGGGCTACACCTTC.

This sequence joins TRBV6-1 and TRBJ2-7; 7 bases agree with TRBD2. V dropped 3 bases and J dropped 7; count of bases not matched to a gene: 12. The CDR3 is made up of 15 amino acids. CDR1 and CDR2 from the germline V gene are MNHNS and SASEGT. The CDR3 region has the DNA TGTGCCAGCAGTGATGTGGACCTAGCGGCTAAGGAGCAGTACTTC. Its protein product is CASSDVDLAAKEQYF.

This clone has a handful of counts. V usage is TRBV2 and J usage is TRBJ2-1; possible D gene TRBD1, 7 bases. Looked up from germline, CDR1 is SNHLY and CDR2 is FYNNEI. Trimming left V 2 bases short and J 5 bases short, with 16 bases between. CDR3 length equals 16 residues. This CDR3 reads CASSETEGAGHNEQFF. The CDR3 DNA reads as TGTGCCAGCAGTGAAACTGAGGGGGCGGGACACAATGAGCAGTTCTTC.

This clone turned up a few times. The chain links TRBV14 to TRBJ2-5; possible D gene TRBD1, 6 bases. Germline V lookup: CDR1 SGHDN, CDR2 FVKESK. The CDR3 extends over 15 amino acids. V lost 4 bases and J 5 bases, leaving 17 bases between the germline ends. DNA of the CDR3: TGTGCCAGCAGCCCGCTAGGGGGAAGGGACGAGACCCAGTACTTC. This sequence encodes CASSPLGGRDETQYF. The variable domain in full, completed from reference TRBV14 and TRBJ2-5, reads EAGVTQFPSHSVIEKGQTVTLRCDPISGHDNLYWYRRVMGKEIKFLLHFVKESKQDESGMPNNRFLAERTGGTYSTLKVQPAELEDSGVYFCASSPLGGRDETQYFGPGTRLLVL.

The chain links TRBV5-4 to TRBJ2-1; 7 bases are a match to TRBD1. J gave up 0 bases and V 4 bases, and 4 bases lay outside the gene matches. The CDR3 length is 15 residues. The germline V gene encodes CDR1 SGHNT and CDR2 YYREEE (reference sequence). The CDR3 protein is CASSLQGSSYNEQFF. For the CDR3, the DNA is TGTGCCAGCAGCCTACAGGGGAGCTCCTACAATGAGCAGTTCTTC.

This clone showed up just a few times. The DNA of the CDR3 is TGTGCCAGCAGTTTATCTGGGCTCACAAGCTCCTACAATGAGCAGTTCTTC. Translated, it gives CASSLSGLTSSYNEQFF. The chain employs TRBV28 and TRBJ2-1; D uncertain. The CDR3 runs 17 residues. The ends were cut back, 1 base at V and 0 bases at J, with 13 bases in the middle. Looked up from germline, CDR1 is MDHEN and CDR2 is SYDVKM. The full variable domain, completed using reference TRBV28 and TRBJ2-1, is DVKVTQSSRYLVKRTGEKVFLECVQDMDHENMFWYRQDPGLGLRLIYFSYDVKMKEKGDIPEGYSVSREKKERFSLILESASTNQTSMYLCASSLSGLTSSYNEQFFGPGTRLTVL.

This clone has more than one count but fewer than ten. This CDR3 is CASSLGAGGAHGGYTF. CDR3 DNA sequence: TGTGCCAGCAGCTTGGGTGCAGGGGGCGCCCATGGTGGCTACACCTTC. The rearrangement links TRBV7-2 to TRBJ1-2, with 8 bases matching TRBD1. The V gene's germline CDR1 is SGHTA and CDR2 FQGNSA. Unmatched junction bases numbered 13, after V lost 3 bases and J lost 7 bases. This CDR3 spans 16 amino acids.

The genes are TRBV6-5 and TRBJ1-6, with D perhaps TRBD1 (5 bases). V lost 3 bases and J 7 bases, leaving 10 bases between the germline ends. Looked up from germline, CDR1 is MNHEY and CDR2 is SVGAGI. The CDR3 sequence is 14 residues long. CDR3 sequence reads: CASSYTSGNSPLHF. CDR3 DNA sequence: TGTGCCAGCAGTTATACTTCAGGGAATTCACCCCTCCACTTT.

In this sample, this clone turned up a few times. This sequence joins TRBV19 and TRBJ2-6, with D tentatively TRBD2 (6 bases). The CDR3 runs 16 residues. V was cut by 7 bases and J by 4 bases, with 17 bases left in between. CDR1 and CDR2 from the germline V gene are LNHDA and SQIVND (reference sequence). CDR3 sequence (DNA): TGTGCCAGTACCCCCATAGCGGTCGAAGGGGCCAACGTCCTGACTTTC. Encoded protein: CASTPIAVEGANVLTF.

This clone was picked up a small number of times. The chain couples TRBV5-1 to TRBJ2-7, with a weak D call TRBD2 (5 bases). There are 14 residues in the CDR3. The ends were cut back, 1 base at V and 4 bases at J, with 12 bases in the middle. Germline V lookup: CDR1 SGHRS, CDR2 YFSETQ. CDR3 sequence: CASSLNRELYEQYF. In DNA form, the CDR3 reads TGCGCCAGCAGCTTGAACCGGGAACTTTACGAGCAGTACTTC.

This clone was detected a few times. This chain uses TRBV29-1 with TRBJ1-2; possible D gene TRBD1, 6 bases. This CDR3 has 15 residues. Trimming pared 5 bases from V and 0 bases from J, leaving 16 bases between. Germline CDR1 SQVTM, CDR2 ANQGSEA. The CDR3 coding sequence is TGCAGCGTTCGGGCCCCAGGGGAAGCTAACTATGGCTACACCTTC. Protein product: CSVRAPGEANYGYTF.

The V call is TRBV11-3, the J call TRBJ2-3, with TRBD1 identical over 9 bases. The CDR3 is 14 residues long. V lost 5 bases and J lost 4; bases outside the gene matches: 4. Germline CDR1 SGHNT, CDR2 YENEEA. CDR3 residues: CASSLRTGADTQYF. In DNA, the CDR3 is TGTGCCAGCAGCCTACGGACAGGGGCAGATACGCAGTATTTT.

In this sample, this clone turned up a few times. This rearrangement joins TRBV4-1 to TRBJ1-1, with TRBD1 as a possible D gene (5 bases). The germline V gene encodes CDR1 MGHRA and CDR2 YSYEKL. V was cut by 1 base and J by 10 bases, with 13 bases left in between. CDR3 length equals 13 residues. CDR3 protein: CASSQVVGGPAFF. The CDR3 coding sequence is TGCGCCAGCAGCCAAGTTGTGGGGGGTCCAGCTTTCTTT.

Only a few counts were recorded for this clone. The chain recombines TRBV2 with TRBJ1-1; perhaps TRBD1 as D (5 bases). CDR3 length: 12 amino acids. Trimming cost V 8 bases and J 3 bases, with 10 bases left between them. The germline V gene has CDR1 SNHLY and CDR2 FYNNEI. The CDR3 region has the DNA TGTGCCAGCGTTGACAGTCACACTGAAGCTTTCTTT. Translation gives CASVDSHTEAFF.

This chain links TRBV5-8 with TRBJ1-2, with a weak D call TRBD1 (5 bases). V was cut by 4 bases and J by 5 bases, with 24 bases left in between. The CDR3 extends over 17 amino acids. Germline loops: CDR1 SGHTS, CDR2 YDEGEE. The CDR3 loop is CASSVRGDPRDPYGYTF. The CDR3 nucleotides read TGTGCCAGCAGCGTGCGGGGGGACCCCCGGGACCCTTATGGCTACACCTTC.

This clone turned up a few times. DNA of the CDR3: TGTGCCAGTAGTATAAGTTGGCGGGGGGGCACAGATACGCAGTATTTT. This gives the protein CASSISWRGGTDTQYF. This chain joins TRBV19 and TRBJ2-3; 8 bases match TRBD2. The CDR3 runs to 16 residues. V gave up 2 bases and J gave up 1 base; unmatched junction bases: 5. Germline CDR1 and CDR2: LNHDA and SQIVND (reference sequence).

In this sample, this clone turned up a few times. Here the CDR3 DNA reads TGTGCCAGCCGGGACAGCAATTCACCCCTCCACTTT. This codes for CASRDSNSPLHF. The chain combines TRBV6-1 with TRBJ1-6; 7 nucleotides match TRBD1. The V gene end was trimmed by 8 bases and the J gene end by 7 bases; junction bases not matched to a gene: 2. CDR3 size: 12 residues. CDR1 is MNHNS and CDR2 is SASEGT in the germline V gene.

This chain uses TRBV7-2 with TRBJ2-2, with D maybe TRBD2 (5 bases). CDR1 and CDR2 (germline): SGHTA, FQGNSA. The CDR3 is 16 residues long. V lost 5 bases and J lost 2, with 15 bases in between. The CDR3 spells CASSLQSGINTGELFF. CDR3 bases: TGTGCCAGCAGCCTCCAATCGGGGATAAACACCGGGGAGCTGTTTTTT.

The table lists this clone with a few counts. The gene calls are TRBV10-3 and TRBJ2-2, with 7 bases lining up with TRBD1. Germline lookup yields CDR1 ENHRY and CDR2 SYGVKD. V dropped 6 bases and J dropped 1; count of bases not matched to a gene: 11. The CDR3 runs 17 residues. The CDR3 DNA reads as TGTGCCATCAGACAAAACCAACGGACAGGGAACACCGGGGAGCTGTTTTTT. The encoded protein is CAIRQNQRTGNTGELFF.